This is a list of T cell receptor beta chains from one sample in a study of blood T cell repertoires in COVID-19. The repertoire was sequenced with immunoSEQ multiplex PCR; TCRdb's copy has only in-frame clones and lacks some. Here the sample spans 140,000 to 150,000 clones, around 85% being singletons. Sequencing was performed on peripheral blood. The receptor set was obtained from a woman between 35 and 50 years old with active or convalescent COVID-19. CDR3s include the opening cysteine and the closing phenylalanine or tryptophan. Fields, in order: V gene, CDR3 length, CDR3 protein.

TRBV5-1 17 CASSAAGGNNMNTEAFF
TRBV7-9 16 CASSLAQGVGNQPQHF
TRBV9 15 CASSVYGTVNEKLFF
TRBV27 14 CASVVRLSNQPQHF
TRBV5-1 12 CASSQRADTQYF
TRBV6-2/TRBV6-3 16 CASSPGQASLNYGYTF
TRBV7-2 17 CASSQSTTGAGANVLTF
TRBV19 15 CASSGGLSSYNEQFF
TRBV6-2/TRBV6-3 14 CASSDGQGSTEAFF
TRBV5-1 12 CASSSYREAQYF
TRBV6-5 16 CASSYTQQAGGNTIYF
TRBV27 16 CASSPSGTSGRGEQYF
TRBV27 15 CASSSQGAGNEKLFF
TRBV19 12 CASSPGNYGYTF
TRBV30 13 CAWSVTGTHGYTF
TRBV27 14 CATGRGVGTGELFF
TRBV7-2 15 CASSLPDYSGNTIYF
TRBV6-5 12 CAEQGSGQPQHF
TRBV28 14 CASSLGGVGEKLFF
TRBV7-8 18 CASSLRTGGVSYDQPQHF
TRBV6-2/TRBV6-3 13 CASSYTDWSEAFF
TRBV11-2 17 CASSYAVSESSYNEQFF
TRBV28 16 CASSPGTGAGANVLTF
TRBV7-2 15 CASSFSPNLAGELFF
TRBV3-1/TRBV3-2 15 CASSPLASSYNEQFF
TRBV6-6 13 CASSPPSSETQYF
TRBV19 14 CASSREGPGTEAFF
TRBV19 14 CASSSSGGITEAFF
TRBV6-6 17 CASSRHRGRTTNYGYTF
TRBV3-1/TRBV3-2 15 CASSLQGPPLPTQYF
TRBV5-5 16 CASSLNEGQGRTEAFF
TRBV20-1 12 CSASGSGQPQHF